The rows below give T cell receptor beta chains drawn from one sample of a study of T cell repertoires in cytomegalovirus infection. From the reads, TCRdb called clonotypes with MiXCR, one entry per CDR3 protein. Here the sample spans 350,000 to 500,000 distinct CDR3 sequences, about 33% being singletons. Source material: PBMCs. These receptors all come from a human donor in good health (CMV status not recorded). Some clones in this sample may be carry-over from other donors' samples. The CDR3 runs from the conserved cysteine through the conserved F or W. The D gene is left open where the match is weak. Clone size, where shown, is once, few, many, or a class for clones that have expanded.

D gene	CDR3 length	V gene	J gene	clone size	CDR3 protein	CDR3 DNA
.	14	TRBV6-6	TRBJ2-3	.	CATTDGPSTDTQYF	TGTGCCACCACGGACGGACCTAGCACAGATACGCAGTATTTT
TRBD1	15	TRBV7-8	TRBJ2-5	once	CAGIADRGDQETQYF	TGTGCCGGCATCGCCGACAGGGGAGACCAAGAGACCCAGTACTTC
.	14	TRBV29-1	TRBJ2-2	.	CSVEAGAVTGELFF	TGCAGCGTTGAAGCCGGGGCGGTAACCGGGGAGCTGTTTTTT
.	16	TRBV7-2	TRBJ1-1	.	CASSRSTGPGGTWAFF	TGTGCCAGCAGCCGTTCCACAGGACCCGGGGGAACGTGGGCTTTCTTT
.	14	TRBV7-8	TRBJ2-7	many	CASSLAAKSYEQYF	TGTGCCAGCAGCTTAGCGGCGAAGTCCTACGAGCAGTACTTC
TRBD1	14	TRBV7-2	TRBJ2-3	.	CACTRDRYTDTQYF	TGTGCTTGCACCCGGGACAGGTACACAGATACGCAGTATTTT
.	13	TRBV7-2	TRBJ2-5	many	CASSLFRGETQYF	TGTGCCAGCAGCTTGTTCAGGGGAGAGACCCAGTACTTC
TRBD2	19	TRBV7-3	TRBJ2-3	.	CASSLIPGSSGGLLDTQYF	TGTGCCAGCAGCTTAATCCCCGGGTCCAGCGGGGGCCTTTTGGATACGCAGTATTTT
TRBD1	17	TRBV19	TRBJ1-5	.	CAISPFQGAREDQPQHF	TGTGCCATTAGTCCCTTCCAGGGGGCGCGGGAAGATCAGCCCCAGCATTTT
.	15	TRBV6-2/TRBV6-3	TRBJ2-6	few	CASNNRDPGANVLTF	TGTGCCAGCAATAACAGGGACCCTGGGGCCAACGTCCTGACTTTC
TRBD2	16	TRBV7-9	TRBJ2-7	few	CASSLQLAGGNYEQYF	TGTGCCAGCAGCTTACAACTAGCGGGGGGCAATTACGAGCAGTACTTC
.	16	TRBV7-8	TRBJ1-1	many	CAGGGPSPAMNTEAFF	TGTGCCGGTGGTGGGCCGTCGCCAGCGATGAACACTGAAGCTTTCTTT
.	16	TRBV7-2	TRBJ1-2	many	CASRTSKGPTNYGYTF	TGTGCCAGCAGGACATCGAAGGGGCCCACAAACTATGGCTACACCTTC
TRBD1	15	TRBV28	TRBJ1-3	.	CASSRQGTGGNTIYF	TGTGCCAGCAGTCGACAGGGGACTGGTGGAAACACCATATATTTT
TRBD1	16	TRBV5-8	TRBJ1-2	few	CASSLGDRAIDSGYTF	TGTGCCAGCAGCTTGGGCGACAGGGCCATAGATTCTGGCTACACCTTC
.	16	TRBV7-3	TRBJ2-1	.	CASSLRGGGLGNEQFF	TGTGCCAGCAGCTTAAGGGGGGGGGGCCTGGGAAATGAGCAGTTCTTC
.	13	TRBV27	TRBJ2-7	few	CASSDSGPSEQYF	TGTGCCAGCAGCGATAGTGGGCCGAGCGAGCAGTACTTC
.	16	TRBV7-6	TRBJ1-1	.	CASSENTMLKNTEAFF	TGTGCCAGCAGCGAAAATACGATGCTCAAGAACACTGAAGCTTTCTTT
TRBD2	16	TRBV24-1	TRBJ2-3	.	CATSDRTSGATDTQYF	TGTGCCACCAGTGACCGGACTAGCGGGGCCACAGATACGCAGTATTTT
TRBD1	14	TRBV6-2/TRBV6-3	TRBJ1-5	.	CASSWTGANQPQHF	TGTGCCAGCAGCTGGACAGGCGCCAATCAGCCCCAGCATTTT
.	17	TRBV12-3/TRBV12-4	TRBJ1-6	.	CASSFGRQSSYNSPLHF	TGTGCCAGCAGTTTTGGACGGCAGAGCTCCTATAATTCACCCCTCCACTTT
.	13	TRBV2	TRBJ1-1	many	CASSPSLNTEAFF	TGTGCCAGCAGTCCCAGTTTGAACACTGAAGCTTTCTTT
.	13	TRBV7-8	TRBJ1-5	many	CASSLAMDQPQHF	TGTGCCAGCAGCTTAGCGATGGATCAGCCCCAGCATTTT
TRBD2	16	TRBV7-2	TRBJ2-1	.	CASSSRAGGPPIEQFF	TGTGCCAGCAGCTCGCGAGCGGGGGGTCCTCCAATTGAGCAGTTCTTC
TRBD1	15	TRBV6-5	TRBJ2-7	.	CASSLGQGMSYEQYF	TGTGCCAGCAGTTTAGGACAGGGGATGTCCTACGAGCAGTACTTC
TRBD2	18	TRBV3-1	TRBJ2-2	few	CASRQDTSGAWNTGELFF	TGTGCCAGCAGGCAAGATACTAGCGGGGCGTGGAACACCGGGGAGCTGTTTTTT
TRBD1	15	TRBV5-1	TRBJ1-1	few	CASSLAIGQGDEAFF	TGCGCCAGCAGCTTGGCCATCGGGCAGGGGGATGAAGCTTTCTTT
.	13	TRBV12-3/TRBV12-4	TRBJ1-1	many	CASSLVGYTEAFF	TGTGCCAGCAGTCTCGTCGGGTACACTGAAGCTTTCTTT
.	13	TRBV2	TRBJ2-1	.	CASSALRVDEQFF	TGTGCCAGCAGTGCCCTCAGGGTAGATGAGCAGTTCTTC
.	16	TRBV7-9	TRBJ1-1	few	CASSLVGGGVNTEAFF	TGTGCCAGCAGCTTAGTAGGGGGGGGTGTGAACACTGAAGCTTTCTTT
.	15	TRBV7-6	TRBJ2-3	many	CASSLVGDRTDTQYF	TGTGCCAGCAGCCTAGTGGGGGATCGCACAGATACGCAGTATTTT
.	17	TRBV5-6	TRBJ2-1	.	CARSLVQVAVSYNEQFF	TGTGCCAGAAGCTTGGTGCAGGTGGCAGTCTCCTACAATGAGCAGTTCTTC
.	16	TRBV6-1	TRBJ2-1	few	CASSGAHRVVGNEQFF	TGTGCCAGCAGTGGAGCCCACAGGGTTGTAGGCAATGAGCAGTTCTTC
TRBD2	20	TRBV4-1	TRBJ2-3	.	CASSQDRLLAGTPETDTQYF	TGCGCCAGCAGCCAAGATCGTCTACTAGCGGGGACGCCGGAAACAGATACGCAGTATTTT
.	14	TRBV10-3	TRBJ2-2	.	CAIRPGLAAGELFF	TGTGCCATCAGGCCGGGGCTGGCCGCCGGGGAGCTGTTTTTT
TRBD1	17	TRBV7-8	TRBJ2-1	many	CASSVRQGTGVIDEQFF	TGTGCCAGCAGCGTACGGCAGGGGACAGGGGTGATCGATGAGCAGTTCTTC
.	18	TRBV7-6	TRBJ1-1	many	CASSLFSVRRSVNTEAFF	TGTGCCAGCAGCTTATTTTCGGTTCGACGGTCTGTGAACACTGAAGCTTTCTTT
TRBD1	14	TRBV11-2	TRBJ2-3	.	CASSLETGSDTQYF	TGTGCCAGCAGCTTAGAGACAGGGTCAGATACGCAGTATTTT
TRBD2	16	TRBV5-4	TRBJ2-3	few	CASSWPLAGGADTQYF	TGTGCCAGCAGCTGGCCCCTAGCGGGGGGCGCAGATACGCAGTATTTT
.	16	TRBV6-6	TRBJ2-7	few	CASSSARQGATNEQYF	TGTGCCAGCAGTTCAGCCCGGCAGGGAGCAACAAACGAGCAGTACTTC
TRBD1	14	TRBV7-2	TRBJ2-1	.	CASTEGKGACEQFF	TGTGCCAGCACCGAGGGAAAGGGGGCCTGTGAGCAGTTCTTC
TRBD2	16	TRBV2	TRBJ2-3	.	CASSGSGGGFADTQYF	TGTGCCAGCAGTGGGAGCGGGGGGGGCTTCGCAGATACGCAGTATTTT
.	13	TRBV12-3/TRBV12-4	TRBJ1-5	few	CASSPVTRGPQHF	TGTGCCAGCAGTCCCGTAACGAGGGGGCCCCAGCATTTT
.	13	TRBV5-6	TRBJ1-6	.	CASSLRQGGTLHF	TGTGCCAGCAGCTTGCGGCAGGGAGGAACCCTCCACTTT
TRBD1	18	TRBV6-6	TRBJ2-7	.	CASSYTHIWQGASYEQYF	TGTGCCAGCAGTTACACCCATATTTGGCAGGGGGCATCCTACGAGCAGTACTTC
.	15	TRBV12-3/TRBV12-4	TRBJ2-2	.	CASSSHYRDTGELFF	TGTGCCAGCAGTTCCCACTACAGGGACACCGGGGAGCTGTTTTTT
TRBD1	15	TRBV5-1	TRBJ1-2	.	CASSTRDRTNYGYTF	TGCGCCAGCAGCACCCGGGACAGGACTAACTATGGCTACACCTTC